The 25 T cell receptor beta chains listed next were all sequenced from one sample in a study of response to subunit inactivated influenza vaccine. One entry per CDR3 protein, called by TCRdb with MiXCR from the RT-PCR reads. The data show under 950,000 distinct CDR3 sequences, with 21% seen just once and approximately 10% held by the top ten. The specimen comprised PBMCs from blood, sampled about 5 days after vaccination. These receptors were obtained from a man in his fifties who received an inactivated influenza vaccine.

This clonotype was found once. V usage is TRBV10-3 and J usage is TRBJ1-5, with D perhaps matching TRBD1 (6 bases). CDR1 and CDR2 from the germline V gene are ENHRY and SYGVKD. Trimming shortened V by 0 bases and J by 2 bases, and 14 bases separated the two germline ends. This CDR3 contains 17 residues. The CDR3 DNA reads TGTGCCATCAGTGAGTCAGCAGGGGCGGTTGGCAATCAGCCCCAGCATTTT. Its protein is CAISESAGAVGNQPQHF.

This clonotype was picked up a small number of times. The rearrangement links TRBV12-3 or TRBV12-4 to TRBJ2-2; 9 bases fit TRBD1. V lost 2 bases to trimming and J lost 6 bases; unmatched junction nucleotides: 4. CDR3 size: 15 residues. This CDR3 reads CASSLIQGAPGELFF. The CDR3 nucleotides read TGTGCCAGCAGTTTAATACAGGGGGCGCCCGGGGAGCTGTTTTTT.

This clonotype showed up many times. The chain carries TRBV7-9 and TRBJ1-5; no clear D gene. The germline V gene encodes CDR1 SEHNR and CDR2 FQNEAQ (reference sequence). The CDR3 contains 13 residues. Trimming removed 1 base at V and 7 bases at J, with 8 bases between. The CDR3 is CASSLGGSQPQHF. The CDR3 region has the DNA TGTGCCAGCAGCTTAGGGGGATCCCAGCCCCAGCATTTT.

This rearrangement joins TRBV4-3 to TRBJ2-2; a weak D match, TRBD1 (6 bases). With 3 bases removed from V and 2 bases from J, the gap between germline ends came to 10 bases. This CDR3 comprises 15 residues. The germline V gene encodes CDR1 LGHNA and CDR2 YSLEER. The CDR3, as DNA: TGCGCCAGCAGCCAGAGGGACACTAACACCGGGGAGCTGTTTTTT. Translation gives CASSQRDTNTGELFF.

This clonotype appeared a few times. The chain uses TRBV20-1 and TRBJ2-3, with D hard to call. The V gene's germline CDR1 is DFQATT and CDR2 SNEGSKA (reference sequence). Trimming shortened V by 4 bases and J by 0 bases, and 8 bases separated the two germline ends. The CDR3 extends over 13 amino acids. CDR3 bases: TGCAGTGCTAAGACGGTTAGCACAGATACGCAGTATTTT. It yields the protein CSAKTVSTDTQYF.

This clonotype was counted at least ten times. V is TRBV29-1 and J is TRBJ2-7; 9 bases are shared with TRBD2. Germline-derived CDR1 and CDR2 are SQVTM and ANQGSEA. The CDR3 contains 13 residues. V was pared by 7 bases and J by 0 bases, with 4 bases of the junction left unmatched. This CDR3 reads CSGSSGVSYEQYF. The CDR3 DNA follows: TGCAGCGGTTCTAGCGGGGTCTCCTACGAGCAGTACTTC.

The V and J genes are TRBV10-1 and TRBJ2-2; 11 bases line up with TRBD2. V lost 5 bases and J lost 2; bases outside the gene matches: 4. This CDR3 region has 16 residues. Germline V gene sequence: CDR1 WNHNN, CDR2 SYGVQD (reference sequence). CDR3 in DNA: TGCGCCAGCAGTACACTAGCGGGAGTTAACACCGGGGAGCTGTTTTTT. This codes for CASSTLAGVNTGELFF.

This clonotype was observed a few times. The chain uses TRBV11-1 and TRBJ2-1, with 8 bases fitting TRBD1. The CDR3 is 13 residues long. With V trimmed by 8 bases and J by 3 bases, 3 bases remained unmatched. In germline, CDR1 is SGHAT, CDR2 FQDESV (reference sequence). CDR3 DNA: TGTGCCAGCGGGACAGGTTTCTACAATGAGCAGTTCTTC. This gives the protein CASGTGFYNEQFF.

This clonotype was counted only a few times. This chain connects TRBV4-2 to TRBJ2-7; the D gene is possibly TRBD1 (6 bases). Germline CDR1 and CDR2: LGHNA and YNFKEQ. The CDR3 is made up of 15 amino acids. The V end lost 2 bases, the J end lost 0 bases, and 11 bases lay between the germline ends. The CDR3 sequence is CASSQPDRSSYEQYF. The DNA of the CDR3 is TGTGCCAGCAGCCAACCCGACAGGAGCTCCTACGAGCAGTACTTC.

V is TRBV5-6 and J is TRBJ1-1, with 12 bases fitting TRBD1. The CDR3 covers 16 residues. Germline V gene data show CDR1 as SGHDT and CDR2 as YYEEEE. The J segment lost 0 bases and the V segment lost 7 bases, leaving 7 bases of the junction unmatched. For the CDR3, the DNA is TGTGCCAGCTGCTGGGGACAGGGGGCCATGAACACTGAAGCTTTCTTT. The encoded protein is CASCWGQGAMNTEAFF.

The chain recombines TRBV10-3 with TRBJ2-5, with TRBD1 identical over 7 bases. Germline CDR1 and CDR2: ENHRY and SYGVKD. The CDR3 is 14 residues long. V lost 3 bases and J lost 5; bases outside the gene matches: 6. CDR3 coding DNA: TGTGCCATCAGTGATTACAGGGGTGAGGAGACCCAGTACTTC. Translated: CAISDYRGEETQYF.

The chain carries TRBV5-8 and TRBJ2-2; D is unclear. CDR3 size: 14 residues. The V gene lost 4 bases and the J gene lost 1 base, with 8 bases spanning the gap. In germline, CDR1 is SGHTS, CDR2 YDEGEE. Written as DNA, the CDR3 is TGTGCCAGCAGCGAGGTCCTGAACACCGGGGAGCTGTTTTTT. Translated, it gives CASSEVLNTGELFF.

The chain couples TRBV30 to TRBJ2-2, with a possible D match to TRBD2 (5 bases). CDR1 is GTSNPN, CDR2 SVGIG, per germline (reference sequence). There are 13 residues in the CDR3. V was trimmed by 5 bases and J by 4 bases, leaving 11 bases between them. Written as DNA, the CDR3 is TGTGCCTGGGCTCTCGGACTCACCGGGGAGCTGTTTTTT. Protein sequence: CAWALGLTGELFF.

This clonotype showed up just a few times. The gene calls are TRBV4-3 and TRBJ1-5; D unresolved. Germline values: CDR1 LGHNA, CDR2 YSLEER. V lost 0 bases and J lost 2, with 8 bases in between. The CDR3 has 15 residues. As DNA, the CDR3 is TGCGCCAGCAGCCAAGAACATACAGGCAATCAGCCCCAGCATTTT. This sequence encodes CASSQEHTGNQPQHF.

The V call is TRBV7-9, the J call TRBJ2-2; no definite D call. The CDR3 length is 11 residues. The germline V gene encodes CDR1 SEHNR and CDR2 FQNEAQ (reference sequence). V gave up 6 bases and J gave up 11 bases, with 10 bases separating them. CDR3 in amino acids: CASRSDGELFF. CDR3 nucleotides: TGTGCCAGCAGGTCGGATGGTGAGCTGTTTTTT.

The chain carries TRBV18 and TRBJ1-6, with 7 bases lining up with TRBD1. The CDR3 runs 15 residues. The V gene's germline CDR1 is KGHSH and CDR2 LQKENI. V was clipped by 0 bases and J by 8 bases; unmatched bases: 4. The CDR3 spells CASSPPGTAYSPLHF. Here the CDR3 DNA reads TGTGCCAGCTCACCACCCGGGACAGCATATTCACCCCTCCACTTT.

The rearrangement joins TRBV12-3 or TRBV12-4 to TRBJ2-1, with TRBD2 identical over 7 bases. After removal of 10 bases from V and 4 bases from J, the junction contained 7 bases not matched to a gene. There are 13 residues in the CDR3. The CDR3 DNA reads as TGTGCCAACGGGCGGGGGACGTACAATGAGCAGTTCTTC. This gives the protein CANGRGTYNEQFF.

This clonotype was counted between two and nine times. The chain joins TRBV12-5 to TRBJ2-2; D may correspond to TRBD1 or TRBD2 (6 bases each). The CDR3 consists of 16 residues. The germline V and J ends were trimmed by 0 bases and 6 bases, with 14 bases remaining between them. Germline assignment: CDR1 LGHNT and CDR2 FRNRAP. The CDR3: CASGLVLSGAAGELFF. Here the CDR3 DNA reads TGTGCTAGTGGTTTGGTACTCTCGGGGGCTGCCGGGGAGCTGTTTTTT.

This clonotype has at least ten counts. The genes are TRBV12-3 or TRBV12-4 and TRBJ2-7; TRBD2 is a possible D gene (5 bases). V was shortened by 5 bases and J by 0 bases, with 11 bases between the two germline ends. The CDR3 has 14 residues. The CDR3 sequence is CASSLPGDSYEQYF. CDR3 bases: TGTGCCAGCAGTCTCCCCGGGGACTCCTACGAGCAGTACTTC.

The chain recombines TRBV18 with TRBJ2-5, with D perhaps TRBD2 (5 bases). CDR3 length: 14 amino acids. Germline CDR1 and CDR2: KGHSH and LQKENI. Trimming removed 4 bases at V and 3 bases at J, with 12 bases between. The CDR3 loop reads CASSQGVIEETQYF. The CDR3 DNA follows: TGTGCCAGCTCACAGGGAGTGATAGAAGAGACCCAGTACTTC. Full variable domain (outside the CDR3, taken from reference TRBV18 and TRBJ2-5): NAGVMQNPRHLVRRRGQEARLRCSPMKGHSHVYWYRQLPEEGLKFMVYLQKENIIDESGMPKERFSAEFPKEGPSILRIQQVVRGDSAAYFCASSQGVIEETQYFGPGTRLLVL.

This chain connects TRBV28 to TRBJ2-1; D not certain. This CDR3 comprises 13 residues. Germline V gene data show CDR1 as MDHEN and CDR2 as SYDVKM. V lost 6 bases and J lost 6, with 12 bases in between. The CDR3 DNA is TGTGCCAGCAGATTTATGGGTGCCAATGAGCAGTTCTTC. As protein: CASRFMGANEQFF. Full variable domain (remainder filled in from reference TRBV28 and TRBJ2-1): DVKVTQSSRYLVKRTGEKVFLECVQDMDHENMFWYRQDPGLGLRLIYFSYDVKMKEKGDIPEGYSVSREKKERFSLILESASTNQTSMYLCASRFMGANEQFFGPGTRLTVL.

This chain links TRBV12-3 or TRBV12-4 with TRBJ1-1; tentative D call: TRBD1 (5 bases). The CDR3 covers 11 residues. V shed 5 bases and J shed 8 bases, with 9 bases lying between them. The CDR3 sequence is CASSRGIEAFF. The CDR3 DNA reads TGTGCCAGCAGTCGGGGGATCGAAGCTTTCTTT.

This clonotype was seen more than once but under ten times. The chain carries TRBV24-1 and TRBJ2-1; D possibly uses TRBD1 or TRBD2 (6 bases each). The V end was cut by 4 bases, the J end by 7 bases, with 28 bases between. Germline loops: CDR1 KGHDR, CDR2 SFDVKD. The CDR3 sequence is 19 residues long. The chain's CDR3 is CATSDPQPGTFKGGNEQFF. The CDR3 bases are TGTGCCACCAGTGACCCTCAACCCGGGACCTTCAAAGGGGGGAATGAGCAGTTCTTC.

The J gene is TRBJ2-1, the V gene TRBV20-1, with D unclear. Germline V gene data show CDR1 as DFQATT and CDR2 as SNEGSKA (reference sequence). The CDR3 has 16 residues. Trimming shortened V by 3 bases and J by 5 bases, and 20 bases separated the two germline ends. The CDR3: CSASVSWIIINNEQFF. The CDR3 nucleotides are TGCAGTGCTAGCGTCTCGTGGATTATAATAAACAATGAGCAGTTCTTC.

The chain links TRBV5-1 to TRBJ2-2; no clear D. CDR1 is SGHRS and CDR2 is YFSETQ in the germline V gene. The CDR3 runs 14 residues. V shed 0 bases and J shed 4 bases, with 7 bases lying between them. The CDR3 nucleotides are TGCGCCAGCAGCTTGGAAGGTACCACCGGGGAGCTGTTTTTT. It specifies CASSLEGTTGELFF.